This note documents a single TCR beta chain sequence. Assay used: immunoSEQ multiplex PCR; TCRdb lists only in-frame clones, some missing. The table includes 90,000 to 100,000 clones, about nine tenths detected once. The data were obtained in a study of control samples from healthy donors and cancer patients. Sequencing used blood. The receptor was isolated from a woman aged 18-29 years in good health.

Here the CDR3 DNA reads TGTGCCAGTACACTAGGGACAATTTGGGTTACGCAGTATTTT. Its translation: CASTLGTIWVTQYF. The chain has TRBV3-1 (or the pseudogene TRBV3-2) and TRBJ2-3; weak D call: TRBD1 (6 bases). CDR3 length: 14 amino acids. The germline V and J ends were trimmed by 9 bases and 8 bases, with 21 bases remaining between them. CDR1 and CDR2 (germline): LGHDT, YNNKEL (reference sequence).